This is a list of T cell receptor beta chains from one sample in a study of spatial heterogeneity in lung cancer. MiXCR was run by TCRdb on the 5' RACE reads, yielding one entry per CDR3 protein. Here the sample spans roughly 7,700 distinct CDR3 sequences, 5.4% being singletons. This sample comprised lung tumor tissue, obtained at surgery. Receptor source: a male donor with early-stage non-small cell lung cancer. The CDR3 runs from the conserved cysteine through the conserved F or W. D genes are given only for firm matches. Clone size is shown for a subset of rows, as once, few, many or a class of expanded clone.

>TRBV11-2|many|TRBJ2-5|TRBD2|16
CASSLGGGLALETQYF
TGTGCCAGCAGCTTAGGGGGGGGACTAGCTTTAGAGACCCAGTACTTC
>TRBV5-1|many|TRBJ2-2|TRBD2|17
CASSSRPSGGVTGELFF
TGCGCCAGCAGCTCGCGACCTAGCGGGGGTGTTACCGGGGAGCTGTTTTTT
>TRBV5-4|many|TRBJ2-5|-|15
CASSLGRGSQETQYF
TGTGCCAGCAGCTTGGGGAGGGGGTCCCAAGAGACCCAGTACTTC
>TRBV29-1|few|TRBJ2-1|TRBD2|17
CSVEHPGGSSAYNEQFF
TGCAGCGTTGAACATCCCGGCGGGAGCTCAGCCTACAATGAGCAGTTCTTC
>TRBV5-1|many|TRBJ2-5|-|15
CASSLSLGTQETQYF
TGCGCCAGCAGCTTGTCCCTCGGCACCCAAGAGACCCAGTACTTC
>TRBV19|-|TRBJ2-7|-|14
CASSIIWGSYEQYF
TGTGCCAGTAGTATAATTTGGGGTTCCTACGAGCAGTACTTC
>TRBV7-9|many|TRBJ2-5|TRBD1|15
CASSPWGQIQETQYF
TGTGCCAGCAGCCCCTGGGGACAGATCCAAGAGACCCAGTACTTC
>TRBV14|many|TRBJ1-5|-|17
CASSQVEWGLGNQPQHF
TGTGCCAGCAGCCAAGTCGAGTGGGGGCTTGGCAATCAGCCCCAGCATTTT
>TRBV20-1|many|TRBJ2-1|TRBD2|16
CSADPLAGGKPGEQFF
TGCAGTGCCGACCCGTTAGCGGGAGGGAAGCCGGGTGAGCAGTTCTTC
>TRBV4-1|-|TRBJ1-6|-|14
CASRPGGSNSPLHF
TGCGCCAGCAGACCGGGAGGGAGTAATTCACCCCTCCACTTT
>TRBV27|many|TRBJ2-7|-|15
CASSLIGGRSYEQYF
TGTGCCAGCAGTTTAATCGGGGGCAGATCCTACGAGCAGTACTTC
>TRBV20-1|-|TRBJ1-2|-|14
CSAPPDGRGYGYTF
TGCAGTGCGCCCCCGGATGGCAGGGGTTATGGCTACACCTTC
>TRBV5-1|medium-sized|TRBJ1-4|-|16
CASSSGRSGMGEKLFF
TGCGCCAGCAGCTCAGGAAGATCGGGGATGGGAGAAAAACTGTTTTTT
>TRBV4-3|many|TRBJ2-2|-|17
CASSQDVGSGPTGELFF
TGCGCCAGCAGCCAAGATGTCGGTAGCGGACCCACCGGGGAGCTGTTTTTT
>TRBV5-1|many|TRBJ2-1|-|14
CASSLERALDEQFF
TGCGCCAGCAGCTTGGAAAGGGCTTTGGATGAGCAGTTCTTC
>TRBV28|many|TRBJ1-5|-|13
CASMKLSNQPQHF
TGTGCCAGCATGAAACTCAGCAATCAGCCCCAGCATTTT
>TRBV5-6|few|TRBJ1-3|-|15
CASSRTGYSGNTIYF
TGTGCCAGCAGTCGGACGGGATACTCTGGAAACACCATATATTTT
>TRBV6-6|few|TRBJ1-2|-|13
CASSPSGGAGYTF
TGTGCCAGCAGCCCGAGTGGGGGCGCGGGCTACACCTTC
>TRBV2|many|TRBJ2-5|TRBD2|16
CASSEGLAGEKRTQYF
TGTGCCAGCAGTGAAGGACTAGCGGGAGAAAAGAGGACCCAGTACTTC
>TRBV9|few|TRBJ2-3|-|14
CASSARTNTDTQYF
TGTGCCAGCAGCGCCCGGACTAACACAGATACGCAGTATTTT
>TRBV19|many|TRBJ2-6|-|16
CASSIQIVSGANVLTF
TGTGCCAGTAGTATACAAATCGTCTCTGGGGCCAACGTCCTGACTTTC
>TRBV20-1|many|TRBJ2-7|TRBD2|15
CSAEGEGGRRDEQYF
TGCAGTGCAGAAGGGGAGGGCGGTCGCCGGGACGAGCAGTACTTC
>TRBV7-3|many|TRBJ2-3|-|14
CASSLTKSTDTQYF
TGTGCCAGCAGCTTAACGAAGTCCACAGATACGCAGTATTTT
>TRBV4-1|-|TRBJ2-7|TRBD2|17
CASSQAGTSGTLYEQYF
TGCGCCAGCAGCCAAGCCGGGACTAGCGGGACCCTCTACGAGCAGTACTTC
>TRBV3-1|many|TRBJ1-2|-|16
CASSQDYSAANYGYTF
TGTGCCAGCAGCCAAGACTACAGCGCAGCTAACTATGGCTACACCTTC
>TRBV5-6|many|TRBJ2-5|-|15
CASSLRYGGQETQYF
TGTGCCAGCAGCTTGAGATATGGAGGGCAAGAGACCCAGTACTTC
>TRBV18|many|TRBJ2-7|-|12
CASSKASYEQYF
TGTGCCAGCTCCAAGGCCTCCTACGAGCAGTACTTC
>TRBV5-1|many|TRBJ2-3|TRBD2|14
CASASSGGEDTQYF
TGCGCCAGCGCGTCTAGCGGGGGAGAAGATACGCAGTATTTT
>TRBV7-8|many|TRBJ1-1|TRBD1|14
CASSSGQYGAEAFF
TGTGCCAGCAGCTCGGGACAGTACGGAGCTGAAGCTTTCTTT
>TRBV2|many|TRBJ2-5|TRBD2|15
CASSGTSRYQETQYF
TGTGCCAGCAGTGGGACTAGCAGGTACCAAGAGACCCAGTACTTC
>TRBV7-7|many|TRBJ2-1|TRBD2|15
CASSALAGAYNEQFF
TGTGCTAGCAGCGCCCTAGCGGGAGCCTACAATGAGCAGTTCTTC
>TRBV7-2|few|TRBJ2-4|TRBD2|16
CASSLTSGGARNIQYF
TGTGCCAGCAGCTTAACTAGCGGGGGGGCCAGAAACATTCAGTACTTC
>TRBV11-2|many|TRBJ2-1|-|15
CASSLVPTPYNEQFF
TGTGCCAGCAGCTTAGTCCCTACTCCCTACAATGAGCAGTTCTTC
>TRBV6-5|medium-sized|TRBJ2-7|TRBD2|14
CASSFLAGSNEQYF
TGTGCCAGCAGCTTCCTAGCGGGGAGCAACGAGCAGTACTTC
>TRBV29-1|many|TRBJ1-4|-|14
CSVEGGHVNEKLFF
TGCAGCGTTGAGGGGGGGCACGTTAATGAAAAACTGTTTTTT
>TRBV4-3|medium-sized|TRBJ2-2|TRBD2|20
CASSQDPVVPTSGRARELFF
TGCGCCAGCAGCCAAGATCCTGTAGTTCCGACTAGCGGGAGGGCTCGGGAGCTGTTTTTT
>TRBV11-2|medium-sized|TRBJ1-6|-|18
CASRQSLLSWDINSPLHF
TGTGCCAGCAGGCAATCGCTCCTTTCGTGGGACATCAATTCACCCCTCCACTTT
>TRBV29-1|many|TRBJ2-7|TRBD1|13
CSVRPGQSYEQYF
TGCAGCGTGCGGCCGGGACAGAGCTACGAGCAGTACTTC
>TRBV5-1|many|TRBJ1-6|-|15
CASSFRGGSNSPLHF
TGCGCCAGCAGCTTCCGGGGTGGGTCGAATTCACCCCTCCACTTT
>TRBV6-6|medium-sized|TRBJ1-4|-|16
CASSYSPGRANEKLFF
TGTGCCAGCAGTTACTCGCCAGGAAGGGCTAATGAAAAACTGTTTTTT
>TRBV11-2|-|TRBJ2-4|TRBD1|17
CASSPGQGATAKNIQYF
TGTGCCAGCAGCCCAGGACAGGGGGCGACGGCCAAAAACATTCAGTACTTC
>TRBV18|many|TRBJ2-7|-|13
CASSPQDGGEQYF
TGTGCCAGCTCACCTCAAGACGGAGGCGAGCAGTACTTC
>TRBV23-1|-|TRBJ2-2|TRBD2|15
CASSYTSGITGELFF
TGCGCCAGCAGTTACACTAGCGGGATAACCGGGGAGCTGTTTTTT
>TRBV19|many|TRBJ1-2|-|13
CASSIRWDYGYTF
TGTGCCAGTAGTATAAGGTGGGACTATGGCTACACCTTC
>TRBV7-3|many|TRBJ2-5|-|13
CASSFGQQETQYF
TGTGCCAGCAGCTTCGGACAGCAAGAGACCCAGTACTTC
>TRBV10-3|many|TRBJ2-3|TRBD2|16
CAISDRAGGPPDTQYF
TGTGCCATCAGTGACAGGGCGGGAGGCCCCCCAGATACGCAGTATTTT
>TRBV6-2/TRBV6-3|many|TRBJ1-5|-|14
CASSESYSNQPQHF
TGTGCCAGCAGTGAGAGCTATAGCAATCAGCCCCAGCATTTT
>TRBV2|-|TRBJ2-4|-|14
CASSDWTTKNIQYF
TGTGCCAGCAGTGACTGGACAACCAAAAACATTCAGTACTTC
>TRBV20-1|many|TRBJ2-1|-|14
CSAPPRPYRTEQFF
TGCAGTGCCCCCCCCCGGCCTTACAGGACTGAGCAGTTCTTC
>TRBV20-1|many|TRBJ1-5|-|13
CSARWGPNQPQHF
TGCAGTGCTAGATGGGGGCCCAATCAGCCCCAGCATTTT
>TRBV2|many|TRBJ1-5|-|14
CASSRDNSNQPQHF
TGTGCCAGCAGCCGGGACAACAGCAATCAGCCCCAGCATTTT